Below, 19 T cell receptor beta chains from the same sample are listed, as sequenced in a study of T cell clusters in autoimmune cytopenias. TRB was amplified by touch-down multiplex PCR, primer pools A and B combined. From the multiplex PCR reads, TCRdb lists one entry per CDR3 protein and no DNA. This sample contains approximately 1,200 distinct CDR3 sequences. Each sample's input was around 250 ng genomic DNA, 38,000 or so genome equivalents. The same data also contributed to another study, on T cell repertoires in aging, cancer and after chemotherapy.

The sample taken for sequencing was peripheral blood. The receptor set was obtained from a human donor in good health.

This clonotype is called large based on its frequency. The chain carries TRBV27 and TRBJ2-7; TCRdb picks TRBD1, but there is no DNA to check that call. The germline V gene encodes CDR1 MNHEY and CDR2 SMNVEV (reference sequence). The CDR3 length is 15 residues. The CDR3 here is CASRGLGGGRGEQYF.

Its frequency marks this clonotype as medium-sized. This chain links TRBV20-1 with TRBJ1-5; TCRdb's D gene call, TRBD1, goes unchecked for lack of DNA. Germline V gene sequence: CDR1 DFQATT, CDR2 SNEGSKA (reference sequence). CDR3 length equals 16 residues. The CDR3 is CSASGGTGYGDQPQHF.

This clonotype is labeled large based on frequency. This chain joins TRBV27 and TRBJ2-5. The CDR3 contains 15 residues. Germline CDR1 and CDR2: MNHEY and SMNVEV (reference sequence). The CDR3 loop is CASSLFSRYQETQYF.

Frequency places this clonotype as large. V is TRBV6-1 and J is TRBJ2-1; absent DNA, TCRdb's TRBD2 call cannot be checked. Germline CDR1 reads MNHNS; CDR2 reads SASEGT. The CDR3 has 16 amino acids. CDR3 protein: CASIEGGLPSYNEQFF.

J is TRBJ2-1 and V is TRBV29-1; TCRdb indicates TRBD1, and absent DNA this call remains unverified. The CDR3 length is 15 residues. Germline CDR1 SQVTM, CDR2 ANQGSEA. This CDR3 is CSVGRGGSSYNEQFF.

The chain links TRBV20-1 to TRBJ2-1; TCRdb calls TRBD2, which cannot be checked without DNA. Per germline, CDR1 DFQATT and CDR2 SNEGSKA (reference sequence). This CDR3 has 15 amino acids. CDR3 protein: CSANPPGPRGNEQFF.

In terms of frequency, this clonotype is medium-sized (0.01 to 0.1%). The chain combines TRBV5-4 with TRBJ1-2; the D gene TCRdb calls, TRBD1, cannot be checked with no DNA. This CDR3 has 16 amino acids. Germline V gene data show CDR1 as SGHNT and CDR2 as YYREEE (reference sequence). The CDR3 protein is CASSLGRTSPGYGYTF.

This clonotype is classed as large by frequency. The J gene is TRBJ1-2, the V gene TRBV11-3; there is no DNA to check the TCRdb D call of TRBD1. This CDR3 spans 13 amino acids. The germline V gene has CDR1 SGHNT and CDR2 YENEEA. CDR3 protein: CASSLDGSGGYTF. The full variable domain, with the rest looked up from reference TRBV11-3 and TRBJ1-2, is EAGVVQSPRYKIIEKKQPVAFWCNPISGHNTLYWYLQNLGQGPELLIRYENEEAVDDSQLPKDRFSAERLKGVDSTLKIQPAELGDSAVYLCASSLDGSGGYTFGSGTRLTVV.

This clonotype shows up as large by frequency. V gene TRBV19 combines with J gene TRBJ2-7; the D call of TRBD2 rests on TCRdb alone, since no DNA is present to check it. Germline V gene lookup returns CDR1 LNHDA and CDR2 SQIVND (reference sequence). The CDR3 runs 13 residues. The CDR3 spells CASSIGAGYEQYF.

In terms of frequency, this clonotype is medium-sized. The J gene is TRBJ2-1, the V gene TRBV12-3 or TRBV12-4. The CDR3 totals 16 residues. The CDR3 reads CASRIIGWSSYNEQFF.

Its frequency marks this clonotype as medium-sized. The chain has TRBV12-3 or TRBV12-4 and TRBJ2-5; TCRdb picks TRBD2, but there is no DNA to check that call. This CDR3 has 14 amino acids. The CDR3 loop reads CASTRLVGQETQYF.

According to its frequency, this clonotype is medium-sized (0.01 to 0.1%). The CDR3 is CASSQDLRNNSPLHF. The V and J genes are TRBV4-3 and TRBJ1-6. Germline V gives CDR1 LGHNA, CDR2 YSLEER. The CDR3 totals 15 residues.

By frequency, this clonotype is large. The chain is built from TRBV29-1 and TRBJ2-3; TCRdb outputs TRBD2, but without DNA this stays unchecked. The CDR3 runs to 14 residues. Germline CDR1 reads SQVTM; CDR2 reads ANQGSEA. The CDR3 reads CSVASGFSTDTQYF.

By frequency, this clonotype is medium-sized. V is TRBV7-9 and J is TRBJ2-3; there is no DNA to check the TCRdb D call of TRBD2. Germline V lookup: CDR1 SEHNR, CDR2 FQNEAQ (reference sequence). This CDR3 is built from 14 residues. The CDR3 loop reads CASGAGGPTDTQYF.

Measured by frequency, this clonotype is medium-sized (0.01 to 0.1%). The gene calls are TRBV20-1 and TRBJ1-5; TCRdb names TRBD1, which stays unverified in the absence of DNA. CDR1 is DFQATT, CDR2 SNEGSKA, per germline (reference sequence). This CDR3 is built from 16 residues. The CDR3 loop reads CSASRRANGQNQPQHF.

Its frequency marks this clonotype as large. The J gene is TRBJ1-6, the V gene TRBV19. CDR3 length equals 15 residues. Germline lookup yields CDR1 LNHDA and CDR2 SQIVND (reference sequence). This CDR3 is CASNSPGDYNSPLHF.

The rearrangement uses TRBV11-3 and TRBJ2-7; TCRdb's assignment of TRBD1 cannot be checked, as there is no DNA. Per germline, CDR1 SGHNT and CDR2 YENEEA. The CDR3 is made up of 14 amino acids. CDR3 residues: CASSIAPRAGEQYF.

This clonotype registers large by frequency. The chain couples TRBV29-1 to TRBJ2-7. Looked up from germline, CDR1 is SQVTM and CDR2 is ANQGSEA. CDR3 length equals 12 residues. CDR3 residues: CSVQGSTDEQYF.

Measured by frequency, this clonotype is medium-sized. The chain links TRBV6-4 to TRBJ2-1; without DNA, the TCRdb call of TRBD2 cannot be checked. Germline lookup yields CDR1 MRHNA and CDR2 SNTAGT. The length of the CDR3 is 15 residues. CDR3 amino acids: CASSAETSGYNEQFF.